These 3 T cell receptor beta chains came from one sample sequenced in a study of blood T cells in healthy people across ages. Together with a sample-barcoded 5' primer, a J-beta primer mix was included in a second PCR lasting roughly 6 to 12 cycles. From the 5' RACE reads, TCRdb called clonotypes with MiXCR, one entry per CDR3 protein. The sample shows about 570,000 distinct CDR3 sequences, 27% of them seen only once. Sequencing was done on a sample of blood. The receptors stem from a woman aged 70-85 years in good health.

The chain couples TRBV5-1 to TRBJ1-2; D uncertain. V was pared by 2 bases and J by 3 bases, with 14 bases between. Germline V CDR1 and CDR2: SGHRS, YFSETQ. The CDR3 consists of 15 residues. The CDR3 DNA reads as TGCGCCAGCAGCTTCAGCGCCTTGGCAGACTATGGCTACACCTTC. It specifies CASSFSALADYGYTF.

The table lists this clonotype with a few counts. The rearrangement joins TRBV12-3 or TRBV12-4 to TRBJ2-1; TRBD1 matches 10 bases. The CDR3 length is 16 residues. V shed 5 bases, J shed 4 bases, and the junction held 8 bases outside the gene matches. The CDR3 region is CASSPGQGVIYNEQFF. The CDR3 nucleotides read TGTGCCAGCAGTCCAGGACAGGGGGTCATTTACAATGAGCAGTTCTTC.

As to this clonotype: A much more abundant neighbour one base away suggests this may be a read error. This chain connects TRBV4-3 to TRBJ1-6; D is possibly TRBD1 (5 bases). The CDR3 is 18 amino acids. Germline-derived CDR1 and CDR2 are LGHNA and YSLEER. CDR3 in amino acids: CAGSQDILGQGHNSPLHF. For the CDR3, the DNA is TGCGCCGGCAGCCAAGATATCTTGGGGCAAGGGCATAATTCACCCCTCCACTTT.